This TCR beta chain stems from a study of OX40 agonist ivuxolimab in advanced cancers. At the level of the study: From about 23 to 85 years was the age range, with a mean of roughly 59 years, and roughly 83% were male.

Measured with immunoSEQ multiplex PCR; TCRdb has only the in-frame clones, and not every one. The table has about 120,000 clones, around 90% seen once. This receptor was identified in an adult with an advanced solid tumor such as melanoma, head and neck, liver or kidney cancer. Sequenced material: CD4+ or CD8+ T cells sorted from blood, taken in a trial of the OX40 agonist ivuxolimab.

The CDR3 here is CASSIVYAGDTEAFF. The CDR3 region has the DNA TGTGCCAGTAGTATCGTTTACGCTGGGGACACTGAAGCTTTCTTT. This rearrangement joins TRBV19 to TRBJ1-1, with D unresolved. This CDR3 has 15 amino acids. Between the trimmed V and J ends, which lost 3 bases and 3 bases, there was a span of 14 bases. Germline lookup yields CDR1 LNHDA and CDR2 SQIVND (reference sequence).